This passage covers 24 T cell receptor beta chains from one sample sequenced in a study of blood T cell repertoires in COVID-19. Assay: immunoSEQ multiplex PCR; the TCRdb copy retains only in-frame clones and omits some. The sample consists of about 300,000 clones, around 92% of them appearing once. The source material was peripheral blood. Receptor source: a woman under 40 with COVID-19, enrolled during active disease.

This clone was detected only a few times. The V gene is TRBV6-2 or TRBV6-3, the J gene TRBJ2-2; 7 positions match TRBD1. CDR1 is MNHEY and CDR2 is SVGEGT in the germline V gene. This CDR3 region has 15 residues. V was pared by 5 bases and J by 3 bases, with 6 bases of the junction left unmatched. The CDR3: CASSTGAEDTGELFF. CDR3 nucleotide sequence: TGTGCCAGCAGTACAGGGGCCGAGGACACCGGGGAGCTGTTTTTT.

CDR3 protein: CASSALGRATGELFF. In DNA, the CDR3 is TGTGCCAGCAGCGCCCTCGGGAGGGCAACCGGGGAGCTGTTTTTT. The J gene is TRBJ2-2, the V gene TRBV9, with 8 bases lining up with TRBD2. This CDR3 has 15 residues. Germline assignment: CDR1 SGDLS and CDR2 YYNGEE. Trimming cost V 3 bases and J 5 bases; bases outside gene matches: 6. The full variable domain, rest sourced from reference TRBV9 and TRBJ2-2, is DSGVTQTPKHLITATGQRVTLRCSPRSGDLSVYWYQQSLDQGLQFLIQYYNGEERAKGNILERFSAQQFPDLHSELNLSSLELGDSALYFCASSALGRATGELFFGEGSRLTVL.

The chain combines TRBV28 with TRBJ1-1, with D tentatively TRBD1 (5 bases). Trimming took 4 bases from V and 0 from J, leaving 9 bases between them. The CDR3 is 14 residues long. CDR1 MDHEN and CDR2 SYDVKM come from the germline V gene. The CDR3 region is CASSWGSMNTEAFF. The CDR3 DNA follows: TGTGCCAGCAGTTGGGGCAGTATGAACACTGAAGCTTTCTTT.

The chain couples TRBV28 to TRBJ1-5, with D tentatively TRBD1 (6 bases). Looked up from germline, CDR1 is MDHEN and CDR2 is SYDVKM. The CDR3 has 15 residues. Trimming removed 6 bases at V and 1 base at J, with 13 bases between. The CDR3 loop reads CASRRSQGSNQPQHF. The CDR3 bases are TGTGCCAGCAGACGAAGCCAGGGGAGCAATCAGCCCCAGCATTTT.

The rearrangement joins TRBV7-2 to TRBJ1-1, with a possible D match to TRBD1 (6 bases). Trimming cost V 6 bases and J 1 base, with 18 bases left between them. This CDR3 has 16 amino acids. Germline V CDR1 and CDR2: SGHTA, FQGNSA. The CDR3 sequence is CASSSAFGQRNTEAFF. The CDR3 DNA sequence: TGTGCCAGCAGTTCTGCTTTTGGACAGAGGAACACTGAAGCTTTCTTT.

The chain couples TRBV28 to TRBJ2-2, with a possible D match to TRBD2 (6 bases). V dropped 5 bases and J dropped 6 bases, with 22 bases sitting between them. The CDR3 consists of 17 residues. CDR1 is MDHEN, CDR2 SYDVKM, per germline. This CDR3 reads CASSITGTAAGSGELFF. CDR3 nucleotides: TGTGCCAGCAGTATTACCGGGACGGCCGCGGGGTCCGGGGAGCTGTTTTTT.

The V call is TRBV7-8, the J call TRBJ2-7, with a possible D match to TRBD2 (6 bases). The V and J ends lost 0 bases and 5 bases respectively, with 11 bases between them. Germline lookup yields CDR1 SGHVS and CDR2 FQNEAQ. This CDR3 has 14 residues. The CDR3, as DNA: TGTGCCAGCAGCTTAGCGGAGGGGATTGACGAGCAGTACGTC. It yields the protein CASSLAEGIDEQYV.

This clone showed up just once. The chain links TRBV6-5 to TRBJ1-5, with a weak D call TRBD1 (5 bases). The CDR3 spans 14 residues. Germline loops: CDR1 MNHEY, CDR2 SVGAGI. Trimming shortened V by 8 bases and J by 1 base, and 12 bases separated the two germline ends. CDR3 bases: TGTGCCAGCTGGCTCGGGGGGAGCAATCAGCCCCAGCATTTT. Residues: CASWLGGSNQPQHF.

The chain joins TRBV7-3 to TRBJ2-2, with TRBD1 matching over 9 bases. The CDR3 sequence is 14 residues long. V shed 5 bases and J 4 bases; nucleotides not matched to a gene: 2. Germline V gene sequence: CDR1 SGHTA, CDR2 FQGTGA. The CDR3 reads CASSRQGGTGELFF. The CDR3 DNA reads as TGTGCCAGCAGCCGACAGGGGGGCACCGGGGAGCTGTTTTTT. Full variable domain (outside the CDR3, taken from reference TRBV7-3 and TRBJ2-2): GAGVSQTPSNKVTEKGKYVELRCDPISGHTALYWYRQSLGQGPEFLIYFQGTGAADDSGLPNDRFFAVRPEGSVSTLKIQRTERGDSAVYLCASSRQGGTGELFFGEGSRLTVL.

The chain carries TRBV4-1 and TRBJ1-6; 8 bases map to TRBD1. CDR1 MGHRA and CDR2 YSYEKL come from the germline V gene. The CDR3 spans 15 residues. Trimming at V came to 4 bases and at J to 8 bases, leaving 7 bases not matched to a gene. The CDR3 DNA follows: TGCGCCAGCAGCCTAGACAGGGGATCGGATTCACCCCTCCACTTT. It specifies CASSLDRGSDSPLHF.

This chain links TRBV19 with TRBJ1-2; 8 bases align to TRBD1. Looked up from germline, CDR1 is LNHDA and CDR2 is SQIVND (reference sequence). The ends lost 3 bases at V and 2 bases at J; junction bases unmatched: 8. The CDR3 runs 16 residues. The DNA of the CDR3 is TGTGCCAGTAGTATTTGGGGACAGGAGACGAACTATGGCTACACCTTC. Protein: CASSIWGQETNYGYTF.

V and J are TRBV6-2 or TRBV6-3 and TRBJ2-7, with D uncertain. There are 13 residues in the CDR3. Germline V gene data show CDR1 as MNHEY and CDR2 as SVGEGT. The V end lost 1 base, the J end lost 3 bases, and 7 bases lay between the germline ends. The CDR3 DNA reads as TGTGCCAGCAGTTACTTGGGCCTCTACGAGCAGTACTTC. Its translation: CASSYLGLYEQYF.

The V gene is TRBV5-1, the J gene TRBJ2-2; 13 positions agree with TRBD2. Germline trimming cut 4 bases from V and 5 bases from J; bases unmatched to any gene: 5. The CDR3 spans 16 residues. Germline V CDR1 and CDR2: SGHRS, YFSETQ. The CDR3 protein is CASSKGLAGITGELFF. In DNA, the CDR3 is TGCGCCAGCAGCAAGGGACTAGCGGGGATTACCGGGGAGCTGTTTTTT.

This chain links TRBV11-3 with TRBJ1-6; no clear D. The CDR3 runs to 11 residues. Trimming removed 6 bases at V and 8 bases at J, with 5 bases between. Germline V gives CDR1 SGHNT, CDR2 YENEEA. The CDR3 region has the DNA TGTGCCAGCAGTCAGGATTCACCCCTCCACTTT. Its protein is CASSQDSPLHF.

The chain couples TRBV10-1 to TRBJ1-5; D not resolved. V lost 11 bases and J 5 bases, leaving 31 bases between the germline ends. The CDR3 runs 18 residues. Germline lookup yields CDR1 WNHNN and CDR2 SYGVQD (reference sequence). CDR3 sequence reads: CAGGVVLRTPGIYQPQHF. DNA of the CDR3: TGCGCCGGTGGAGTGGTCTTGAGGACCCCGGGGATATATCAGCCCCAGCATTTT.

The chain has TRBV2 and TRBJ2-1, with 9 positions matching TRBD1. V trimming: 7 bases; J trimming: 4 bases; junction bases outside the gene matches: 11. This CDR3 region has 16 residues. The germline V gene encodes CDR1 SNHLY and CDR2 FYNNEI. CDR3 amino acids: CASKDPGTGFYNEQFF. In DNA, the CDR3 is TGTGCCAGCAAAGACCCTGGGACAGGGTTTTACAATGAGCAGTTCTTC.

V gene TRBV10-1 combines with J gene TRBJ1-6; a weak D match, TRBD1 (6 bases). The V gene lost 3 bases and the J gene lost 11 bases, with 14 bases spanning the gap. The CDR3 extends over 14 amino acids. CDR1 WNHNN and CDR2 SYGVQD come from the germline V gene (reference sequence). In nucleotides, the CDR3 is TGCGCCAGCAGTGAAAGGGACATCTTGACACCCCTCCACTTT. Amino acids: CASSERDILTPLHF.

The V call is TRBV28, the J call TRBJ2-1; 7 bases match TRBD1. The CDR3 extends over 15 amino acids. Germline V lookup: CDR1 MDHEN, CDR2 SYDVKM. With 3 bases clipped from V and 4 bases from J, the junction kept 6 bases outside the gene matches. In DNA, the CDR3 is TGTGCCAGCAGTTTTGGTCCAGGGGGATACAATGAGCAGTTCTTC. This gives the protein CASSFGPGGYNEQFF. Based on the CDR3 plus reference TRBV28 and TRBJ2-1, the full variable domain is DVKVTQSSRYLVKRTGEKVFLECVQDMDHENMFWYRQDPGLGLRLIYFSYDVKMKEKGDIPEGYSVSREKKERFSLILESASTNQTSMYLCASSFGPGGYNEQFFGPGTRLTVL.

V usage is TRBV3-1 (or the pseudogene TRBV3-2) and J usage is TRBJ2-1, with a tentative D call TRBD1 (6 bases). Germline loops: CDR1 LGHDT, CDR2 YNNKEL (reference sequence). The ends were cut back, 1 base at V and 9 bases at J, with 13 bases in the middle. CDR3 length: 14 amino acids. DNA of the CDR3: TGTGCCAGCAGCCAAGGGTGGTTGGGGGCTGAGCAGTTCTTC. This encodes CASSQGWLGAEQFF.

The chain combines TRBV24-1 with TRBJ1-2; D gene unclear. V was clipped by 1 base and J by 8 bases, with 13 bases between them. The CDR3 length is 14 residues. Per the germline V gene, CDR1 is KGHDR and CDR2 is SFDVKD. The CDR3 region is CATSDLQRREGYTF. The CDR3, as DNA: TGTGCCACCAGTGATTTACAGCGCCGGGAGGGCTACACCTTC.

The chain has TRBV5-1 and TRBJ2-7; D not resolved. Per the germline V gene, CDR1 is SGHRS and CDR2 is YFSETQ. The CDR3 sequence is 13 residues long. V lost 0 bases to trimming and J lost 2 bases, with 6 bases between them. DNA of the CDR3: TGCGCCAGCAGCTTGGAGCTGGCCTACGAGCAGTACTTC. Amino acids: CASSLELAYEQYF. The variable domain in full, with the rest retrieved from reference TRBV5-1 and TRBJ2-7, is KAGVTQTPRYLIKTRGQQVTLSCSPISGHRSVSWYQQTPGQGLQFLFEYFSETQRNKGNFPGRFSGRQFSNSRSEMNVSTLELGDSALYLCASSLELAYEQYFGPGTRLTVT.

The chain recombines TRBV7-9 with TRBJ2-7; D may be TRBD1 (5 bases). Germline CDR1 SEHNR, CDR2 FQNEAQ (reference sequence). V gave up 3 bases and J gave up 1 base, with 10 bases separating them. CDR3 length: 14 residues. Written as DNA, the CDR3 is TGTGCCAGCAGCTTTACAGGAGTTTCCTACGAGCAGTACTTC. This encodes CASSFTGVSYEQYF. Drawing the rest from reference TRBV7-9 and TRBJ2-7, the complete variable domain is DTGVSQNPRHKITKRGQNVTFRCDPISEHNRLYWYRQTLGQGPEFLTYFQNEAQLEKSRLLSDRFSAERPKGSFSTLEIQRTEQGDSAMYLCASSFTGVSYEQYFGPGTRLTVT.

V usage is TRBV27 and J usage is TRBJ2-1, with 9 bases lining up with TRBD1. J lost 4 bases, V lost 2 bases, and 6 bases had no gene match. Germline V CDR1 and CDR2: MNHEY, SMNVEV (reference sequence). The CDR3 is 16 residues long. In DNA form, the CDR3 reads TGTGCCAGCAGTTTAAGGTTGACAGGGGGATACAATGAGCAGTTCTTC. Amino acid sequence: CASSLRLTGGYNEQFF.

This chain's CDR3 is CASSPGPNQETQYF. Written as DNA, the CDR3 is TGTGCCAGCAGCCCTGGGCCCAACCAAGAGACCCAGTACTTC. This chain connects TRBV7-9 to TRBJ2-5; D not certain. This CDR3 is 14 amino acids long. Trimming took off 5 bases at V and 0 bases at J, with 10 bases between the two ends. CDR1 and CDR2 (germline): SEHNR, FQNEAQ (reference sequence).